This T cell receptor (beta chain) came from a study of T cells in localized non-small cell lung cancer. Study-wide findings and caveats: Sequencing covered just one tumor region, so heterogeneity cannot be ruled out. Appearances in adjacent lung were noted for a median 57 of the top 100 tumor clones. Tumor showed lower T cell clonality than uninvolved adjacent lung, where it was highest. Elevated blood T cell density was associated with longer overall survival.

A word on this clone: The target antigen is unknown.

Only in-frame clones appear in the TCRdb table, and some are missing; sequencing was by immunoSEQ multiplex PCR. The table includes under 35,000 clones, approximately 90% detected once. The TCR originated in a woman aged 35 to 75 with stage III lung adenocarcinoma. Here the sequenced sample was peripheral blood mononuclear cells, taken before any cancer treatment.

The CDR3 spells CATREGRAMNTEAFF. The CDR3 DNA reads TGTGCCACCAGGGAGGGGAGGGCAATGAACACTGAAGCTTTCTTT. The V and J genes are TRBV15 and TRBJ1-1; tentative D call: TRBD1 (5 bases). Germline lookup yields CDR1 LNHNV and CDR2 YYDKDF (reference sequence). Trimming took 6 bases from V and 0 from J, leaving 14 bases between them. This CDR3 spans 15 amino acids.